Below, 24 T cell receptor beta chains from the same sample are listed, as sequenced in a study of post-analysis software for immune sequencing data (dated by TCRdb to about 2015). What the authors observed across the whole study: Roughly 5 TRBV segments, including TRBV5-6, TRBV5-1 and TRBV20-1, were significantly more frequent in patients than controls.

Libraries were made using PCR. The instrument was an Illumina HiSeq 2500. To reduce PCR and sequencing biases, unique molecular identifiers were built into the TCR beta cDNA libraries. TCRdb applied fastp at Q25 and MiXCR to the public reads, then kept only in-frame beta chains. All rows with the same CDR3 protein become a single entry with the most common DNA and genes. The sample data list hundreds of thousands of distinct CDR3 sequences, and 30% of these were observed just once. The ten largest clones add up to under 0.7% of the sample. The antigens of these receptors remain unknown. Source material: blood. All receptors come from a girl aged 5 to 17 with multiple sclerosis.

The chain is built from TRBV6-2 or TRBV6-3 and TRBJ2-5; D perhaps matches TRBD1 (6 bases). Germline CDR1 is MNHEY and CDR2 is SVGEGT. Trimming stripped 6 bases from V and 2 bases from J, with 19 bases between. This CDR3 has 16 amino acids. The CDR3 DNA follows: TGTGCCAGCAGCCGACTTACAGGGACCCCGCAAGAGACCCAGTACTTC. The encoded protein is CASSRLTGTPQETQYF.

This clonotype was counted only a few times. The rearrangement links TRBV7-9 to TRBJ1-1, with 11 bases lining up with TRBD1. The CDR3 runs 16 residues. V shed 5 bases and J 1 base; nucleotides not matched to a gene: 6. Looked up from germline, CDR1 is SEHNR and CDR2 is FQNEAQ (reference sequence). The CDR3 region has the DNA TGTGCCAGCAGCCTTGGACAGGGGGCACCGAACACTGAAGCTTTCTTT. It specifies CASSLGQGAPNTEAFF.

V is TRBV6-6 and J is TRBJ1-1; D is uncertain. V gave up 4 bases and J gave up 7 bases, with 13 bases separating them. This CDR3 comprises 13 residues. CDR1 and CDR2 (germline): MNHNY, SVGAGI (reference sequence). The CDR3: CASSFGPANEAFF. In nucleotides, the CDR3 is TGTGCCAGCAGTTTTGGGCCGGCCAATGAAGCTTTCTTT.

Here the CDR3 DNA reads TGCGCCAGCAGCTTGGATACAGGGAAGGCGACCCAGTACTTC. Amino acids: CASSLDTGKATQYF. This rearrangement joins TRBV5-1 to TRBJ2-5, with TRBD1 as a possible D gene (6 bases). With 0 bases removed from V and 7 bases from J, the gap between germline ends came to 13 bases. Per germline, CDR1 SGHRS and CDR2 YFSETQ. The CDR3 runs 14 residues.

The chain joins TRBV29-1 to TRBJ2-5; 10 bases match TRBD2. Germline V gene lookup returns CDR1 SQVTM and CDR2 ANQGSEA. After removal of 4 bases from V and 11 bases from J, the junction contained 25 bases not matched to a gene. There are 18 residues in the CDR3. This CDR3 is CSVGGSGRLTFSYNEQYF. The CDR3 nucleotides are TGCAGCGTTGGTGGTAGCGGGAGGCTAACTTTCTCCTACAATGAGCAGTACTTC.

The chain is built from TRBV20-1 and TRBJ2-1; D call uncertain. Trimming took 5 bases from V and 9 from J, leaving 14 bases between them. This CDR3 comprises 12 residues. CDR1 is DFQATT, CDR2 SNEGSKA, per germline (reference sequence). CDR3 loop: CSADPGRREQFF. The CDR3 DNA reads TGCAGTGCTGATCCCGGAAGGCGTGAGCAGTTCTTC.

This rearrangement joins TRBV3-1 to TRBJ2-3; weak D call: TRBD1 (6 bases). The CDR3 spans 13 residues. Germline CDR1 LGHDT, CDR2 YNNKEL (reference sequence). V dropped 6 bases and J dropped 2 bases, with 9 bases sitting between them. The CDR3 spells CASRQGYTDTQYF. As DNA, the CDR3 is TGTGCCAGCAGACAGGGATACACAGATACGCAGTATTTT.

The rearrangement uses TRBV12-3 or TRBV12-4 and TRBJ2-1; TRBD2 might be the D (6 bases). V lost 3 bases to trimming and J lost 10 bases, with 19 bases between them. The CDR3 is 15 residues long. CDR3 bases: TGTGCCAGCAGTTTGTTACACCTTCGGGGGAGGGAGCAGTTCTTC. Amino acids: CASSLLHLRGREQFF.

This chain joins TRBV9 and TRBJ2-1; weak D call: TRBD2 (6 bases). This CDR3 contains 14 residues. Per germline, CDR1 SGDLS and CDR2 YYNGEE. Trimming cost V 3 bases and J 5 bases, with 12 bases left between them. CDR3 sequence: CASSAGRADNEQFF. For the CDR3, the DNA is TGTGCCAGCAGCGCCGGGAGAGCAGACAATGAGCAGTTCTTC.

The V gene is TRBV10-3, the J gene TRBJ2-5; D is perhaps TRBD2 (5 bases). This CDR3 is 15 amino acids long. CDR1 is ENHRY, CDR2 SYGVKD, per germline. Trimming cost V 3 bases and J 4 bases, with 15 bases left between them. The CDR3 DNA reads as TGTGCCATCAGTGAATCTTGGGGAGAGCGAGAGACCCAGTACTTC. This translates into CAISESWGERETQYF.

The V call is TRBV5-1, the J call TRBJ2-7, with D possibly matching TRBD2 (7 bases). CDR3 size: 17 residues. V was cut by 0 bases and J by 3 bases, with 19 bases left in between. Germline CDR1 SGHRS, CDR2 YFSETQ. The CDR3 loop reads CASSLEGRGAVDYEQYF. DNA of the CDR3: TGCGCCAGCAGCTTGGAGGGTCGGGGGGCGGTGGACTACGAGCAGTACTTC.

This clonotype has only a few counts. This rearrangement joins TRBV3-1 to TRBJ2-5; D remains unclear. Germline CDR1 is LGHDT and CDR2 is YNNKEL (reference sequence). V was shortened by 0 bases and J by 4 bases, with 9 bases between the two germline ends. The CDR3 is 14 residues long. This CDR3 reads CASSQESRPETQYF. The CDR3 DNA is TGTGCCAGCAGCCAAGAGTCCAGGCCAGAGACCCAGTACTTC.

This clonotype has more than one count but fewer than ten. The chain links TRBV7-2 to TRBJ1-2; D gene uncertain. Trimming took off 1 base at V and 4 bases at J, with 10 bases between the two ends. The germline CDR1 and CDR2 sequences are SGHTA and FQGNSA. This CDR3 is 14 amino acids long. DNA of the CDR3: TGTGCCAGCAGCTTAGAAGGTTCGGCCTATGGCTACACCTTC. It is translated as CASSLEGSAYGYTF.

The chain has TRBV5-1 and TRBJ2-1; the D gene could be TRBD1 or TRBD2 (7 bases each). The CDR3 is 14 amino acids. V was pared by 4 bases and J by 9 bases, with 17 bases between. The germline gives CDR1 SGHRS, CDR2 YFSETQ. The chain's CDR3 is CASSIATGRGEQFF. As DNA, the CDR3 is TGCGCCAGCAGCATCGCGACAGGGAGGGGTGAGCAGTTCTTC.

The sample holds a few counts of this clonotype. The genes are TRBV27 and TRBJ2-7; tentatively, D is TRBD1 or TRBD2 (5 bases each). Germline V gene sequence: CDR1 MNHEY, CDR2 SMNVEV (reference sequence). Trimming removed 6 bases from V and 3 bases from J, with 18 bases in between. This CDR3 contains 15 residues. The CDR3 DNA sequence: TGTGCCAGCAGACGGAACCCCGGGGCCTACTACGAGCAGTACTTC. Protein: CASRRNPGAYYEQYF.

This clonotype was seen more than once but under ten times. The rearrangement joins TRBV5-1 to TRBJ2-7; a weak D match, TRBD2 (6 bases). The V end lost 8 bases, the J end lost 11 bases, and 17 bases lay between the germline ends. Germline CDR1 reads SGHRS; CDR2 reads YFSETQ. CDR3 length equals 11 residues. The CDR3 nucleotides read TGCGCCAGGCTCCCCGGGCGGAGGGAGTACTTC. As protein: CARLPGRREYF.

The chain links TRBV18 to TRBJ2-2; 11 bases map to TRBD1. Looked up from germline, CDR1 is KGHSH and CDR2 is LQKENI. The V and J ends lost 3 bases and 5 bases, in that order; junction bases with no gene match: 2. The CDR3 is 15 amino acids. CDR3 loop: CASSPDRGRTGELFF. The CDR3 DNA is TGTGCCAGCTCACCGGACAGGGGGCGTACCGGGGAGCTGTTTTTT.

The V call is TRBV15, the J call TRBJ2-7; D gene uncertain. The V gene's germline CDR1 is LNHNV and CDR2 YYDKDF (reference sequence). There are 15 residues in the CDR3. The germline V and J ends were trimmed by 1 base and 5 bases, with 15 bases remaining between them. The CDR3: CATSRGRFPGDEQYF. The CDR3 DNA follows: TGTGCCACCAGCAGAGGACGGTTCCCGGGTGACGAGCAGTACTTC.

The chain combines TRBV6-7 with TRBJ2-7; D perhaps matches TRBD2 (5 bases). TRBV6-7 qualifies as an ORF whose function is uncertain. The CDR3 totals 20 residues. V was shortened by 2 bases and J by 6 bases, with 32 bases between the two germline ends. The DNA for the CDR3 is TGTGCCAGCAGTTACGGCGAAGCAGGTCAGAAGAAGCGGAGCGCGTGCGAGCAGTACTTC. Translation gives CASSYGEAGQKKRSACEQYF.

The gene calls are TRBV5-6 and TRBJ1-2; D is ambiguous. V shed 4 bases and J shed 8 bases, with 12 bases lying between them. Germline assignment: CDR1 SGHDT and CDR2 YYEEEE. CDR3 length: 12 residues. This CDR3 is CASSAGAGGYTF. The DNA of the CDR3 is TGTGCCAGCAGCGCGGGAGCTGGGGGCTACACCTTC.

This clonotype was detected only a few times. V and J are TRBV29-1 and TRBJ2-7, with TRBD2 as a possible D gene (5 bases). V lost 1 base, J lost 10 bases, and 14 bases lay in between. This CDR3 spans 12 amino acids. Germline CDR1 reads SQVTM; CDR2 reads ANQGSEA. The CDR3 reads CSVEAGTDFQYF. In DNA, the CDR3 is TGCAGCGTTGAAGCGGGAACTGACTTCCAGTACTTC.

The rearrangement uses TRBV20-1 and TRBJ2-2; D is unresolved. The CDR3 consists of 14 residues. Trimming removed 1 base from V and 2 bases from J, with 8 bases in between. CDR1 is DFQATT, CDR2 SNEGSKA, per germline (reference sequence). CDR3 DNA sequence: TGCAGTGCTAGAGGGTCAGACAACACCGGGGAGCTGTTTTTT. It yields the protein CSARGSDNTGELFF.

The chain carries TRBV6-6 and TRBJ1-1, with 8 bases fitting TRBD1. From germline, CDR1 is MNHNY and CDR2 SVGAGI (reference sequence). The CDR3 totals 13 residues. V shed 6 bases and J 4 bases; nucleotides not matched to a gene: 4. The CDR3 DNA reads TGTGCCAGCAGCTATACAGGGGGCACTGAAGCTTTCTTT. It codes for CASSYTGGTEAFF.

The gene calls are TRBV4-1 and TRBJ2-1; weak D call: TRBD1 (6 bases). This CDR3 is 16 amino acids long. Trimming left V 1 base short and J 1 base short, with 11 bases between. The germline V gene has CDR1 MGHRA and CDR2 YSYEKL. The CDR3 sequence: CASSQATGPSYNEQFF. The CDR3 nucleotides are TGCGCCAGCAGCCAAGCGACAGGACCATCCTACAATGAGCAGTTCTTC.